The present T cell receptor (beta chain) was sequenced within a study of cytomegalovirus exposure and HLA in healthy donors. The table lists this clone with a count of one. The antigen is not known. PCR used 60 Vbeta primers and 13 Jbeta primers. Assay: immunoSEQ multiplex PCR; the TCRdb copy retains only in-frame clones and omits some. This table holds 150,000 to 200,000 clones, about 75% found once. Findings and caveats of the study: Certain indistinguishable V segments, among them TRBV6-2 and TRBV6-3, were excluded. Cytomegalovirus association was assigned to approximately 160 TCR beta chains. In vitro experiments confirmed that three CMV-associated chains were specific for CMV antigens.

The CDR3 extends over 15 amino acids. Looked up from germline, CDR1 is SGHDT and CDR2 is YYEEEE. With 2 bases clipped from V and 4 bases from J, the junction kept 4 bases outside the gene matches. The origin of this receptor is a woman aged 40 to 49 in good health and CMV-seropositive. The sample was PBMCs. The rearrangement uses TRBV5-6 and TRBJ2-5, with 11 bases that match TRBD2. The CDR3 bases are TGTGCCAGCAGCTTACTAGCGGGAGTGGGAGAGACCCAGTACTTC. Translating it yields CASSLLAGVGETQYF.